This TCR beta chain was obtained from a study of CXCR3-negative and CXCR3-positive naive CD8 T cells. TRB cDNA libraries were made by UMI-labeled 5' RACE. After re-calling the 5' RACE reads, TCRdb lists one entry per CDR3 protein, DNA absent. The listing contains around 81,000 distinct CDR3 sequences. The sequenced material came from naive CXCR3- CD8+ T cells from blood. Regarding subset: CD45RO-CCR7+CD27+CD95- naive CD8+ T cells lacking CXCR3 (TNR3-). The clonotype was recovered from a human donor in good health. Some clones in this sample may be carry-over from other donors' samples.

CDR3 amino acids: CASSGTGSYQETQYF. This rearrangement joins TRBV4-1 to TRBJ2-5. The CDR3 length is 15 residues. Germline V gene sequence: CDR1 MGHRA, CDR2 YSYEKL.